Listed below are T cell receptor beta chains from one sample, sequenced in a study of shared clonotypes between healthy human individuals. Profiling relied on immunoSEQ multiplex PCR, and the TCRdb table lists in-frame clones only, not all of them. The sample includes 700,000 to 950,000 clones, about 96% of them seen just once. The material sequenced was naive CD8+ T cells sorted from blood. These receptors all stem from a man aged 30 to 39 in good health. Each CDR3 is given with its conserved first and last residue. D genes are given only for firm matches. Not all rows give a size; the values are once, few, many and, for expanded clones, a class.

clone size | J gene | V gene | D gene | CDR3 DNA | CDR3 protein
once | TRBJ1-4 | TRBV27 | - | TGTGCCAGCAGAAAAAGGGGTTGGGATGAAAAACTGTTTTTT | CASRKRGWDEKLFF
- | TRBJ2-1 | TRBV18 | - | TGTGCCAGCTCCCGCTGGGCGGGATCCTATAGCTCCTACAATGAGCAGTTCTTC | CASSRWAGSYSSYNEQFF
- | TRBJ2-1 | TRBV9 | - | TGTGCCAGCGGCCACGAACGCAATGAGCAGTTCTTC | CASGHERNEQFF
- | TRBJ2-7 | TRBV7-8 | TRBD2 | TGTGCCAGCAGATCGACGGCAGGGACTACCTACGAGCAGTACTTC | CASRSTAGTTYEQYF
- | TRBJ2-5 | TRBV7-9 | - | TGTGCCAGCAGCTTAGCCCTGAGCGGGGAGACCCAGTACTTC | CASSLALSGETQYF
- | TRBJ2-1 | TRBV14 | - | TGTGCCAGCAGCCAAGATTCCGCCTATTGGAACGATGAGCAGTTCTTC | CASSQDSAYWNDEQFF
- | TRBJ2-7 | TRBV4-3 | TRBD1 | TGCGCCAGCAGCCCGAGGACAGGGGCCTACGAGCAGTACTTC | CASSPRTGAYEQYF
once | TRBJ2-7 | TRBV5-1 | - | TGCGCCAGCAGCCTTTTTGACTCATCCGACTACGAGCAGTACTTC | CASSLFDSSDYEQYF
- | TRBJ1-2 | TRBV6-5 | TRBD1 | TGTGCCAGCAGTTACTCCCGGGACAGGGTCTATGGCTACACCTTC | CASSYSRDRVYGYTF
- | TRBJ1-4 | TRBV29-1 | - | TGCAGCGTCCGAGCCCTGGCCGAAAAACTGTTTTTT | CSVRALAEKLFF
- | TRBJ2-5 | TRBV7-6 | TRBD2 | TGTGCCAGCAGCTGGATAGCGGGAGAGGGTGAGACCCAGTACTTC | CASSWIAGEGETQYF
- | TRBJ2-1 | TRBV4-1 | TRBD2 | TGCGCCAGCAGCCTCCTAGCGGAAAGCTCCTACAATGAGCAGTTCTTC | CASSLLAESSYNEQFF
- | TRBJ1-2 | TRBV9 | - | - | CASSVGGGTDNPTF
- | TRBJ2-7 | TRBV11-2 | TRBD1 | TGTGCCAGCAGCTTATGGGACAGCCCCTACGAGCAGTACTTC | CASSLWDSPYEQYF
- | TRBJ2-7 | TRBV5-4 | - | TGTGCCAGCAGGGGTTGGGGCTCCTACGAGCAGTACTTC | CASRGWGSYEQYF
- | TRBJ2-1 | TRBV5-6 | - | TGTGCCAGCAGCTTGGGGACAGTCTCCTACAATGAGCAGTTCTTC | CASSLGTVSYNEQFF
once | TRBJ2-7 | TRBV7-8 | - | TGTGCCAGCAGCTACCGGGACACCTTCTCCTACGAGCAGTACTTC | CASSYRDTFSYEQYF
- | TRBJ2-3 | TRBV14 | - | TGTGCCAGCAGCCCTTTACTAGCAGATACGCAGTATTTT | CASSPLLADTQYF
- | TRBJ1-2 | TRBV29-1 | - | TGCAGCGTTGAAGATCAAGAGGACGGGTATGGCTACACCTTC | CSVEDQEDGYGYTF
- | TRBJ1-1 | TRBV2 | - | TGTGCCAGCAGTATATTATCCGGGACTCCAAGGAACACTGAAGCTTTCTTT | CASSILSGTPRNTEAFF
- | TRBJ2-2 | TRBV29-1 | TRBD1 | TGCAGCGTCACGGACAGGGGGAAGAACACCGGGGAGCTGTTTTTT | CSVTDRGKNTGELFF
- | TRBJ1-1 | TRBV9 | - | TGTGCCAGCAGCGTAGATTCCCCTACTGAAGCTTTCTTT | CASSVDSPTEAFF
- | TRBJ1-1 | TRBV15 | - | TGTGCCACCAGCAGAGACCAAAGGATAGTAATGAACACTGAAGCTTTCTTT | CATSRDQRIVMNTEAFF
- | TRBJ2-2 | TRBV7-3 | - | TGTGCCAGCAGCTTAGGTGGGGGCACCGGGGAGCTGTTTTTT | CASSLGGGTGELFF
- | TRBJ2-7 | TRBV5-4 | - | TGTGCCAGCAGCTTGGTGGAGGAGTACGAGCAGTACTTC | CASSLVEEYEQYF
- | TRBJ1-5 | TRBV7-8 | TRBD1 | TGTGCCAGCAGCCCCCGGGACAGGGGATATCAGCCCCAGCATTTT | CASSPRDRGYQPQHF
- | TRBJ2-1 | TRBV4-1 | TRBD2 | TGCGCCAGCAGCCAAGGACTAGCGGGAGGGCCCCCCTACAATGAGCAGTTCTTC | CASSQGLAGGPPYNEQFF
- | TRBJ1-4 | TRBV9 | - | TGTGCCAGCAGCGTAGGAGAAGCAACTAATGAAAAACTGTTTTTT | CASSVGEATNEKLFF
- | TRBJ2-3 | TRBV5-1 | - | TGCGCCAGCAGCTTGCCTAGAGGCCAATCCACAGATACGCAGTATTTT | CASSLPRGQSTDTQYF
- | TRBJ2-4 | TRBV13 | TRBD1 | TGTGCCAGCAGCTACGGGACAGGGGCCAAAAACATTCAGTACTTC | CASSYGTGAKNIQYF
- | TRBJ1-1 | TRBV11-2 | - | TGTGCCAGCAGTTCGCGACACGCCTTGAACACTGAAGCTTTCTTT | CASSSRHALNTEAFF
- | TRBJ2-7 | TRBV5-6 | TRBD2 | TGTGCCAGCAGCTTGGGGAGCCTAGCGGGAGGTAGCTCCTACGAGCAGTACTTC | CASSLGSLAGGSSYEQYF
- | TRBJ1-4 | TRBV7-8 | - | TGTGCCAGCAGCTTGGCGCTCAGGGAAAGTGAAAAACTGTTTTTT | CASSLALRESEKLFF
- | TRBJ2-5 | TRBV27 | - | TGTGCCAGCAGTTTTAGGCAAGAGACCCAGTACTTC | CASSFRQETQYF
- | TRBJ2-7 | TRBV5-1 | TRBD2 | TGCGCCAGCAGCTCGGCGGCGGGAGGGCTCTCCTCCTACGAGCAGTACTTC | CASSSAAGGLSSYEQYF
- | TRBJ1-2 | TRBV29-1 | - | TGCAGCGTTGAATGGCAGGGCGACTATGGCTACACCTTC | CSVEWQGDYGYTF
- | TRBJ2-7 | TRBV27 | - | TGTGCCAGCAGTTTATCGTGGACCTACGAGCAGTACTTC | CASSLSWTYEQYF
- | TRBJ2-2 | TRBV2 | - | TGTGCCAGCAAACATCGATATTCCGGGACATCGTACACCGGGGAGCTGTTTTTT | CASKHRYSGTSYTGELFF
- | TRBJ2-3 | TRBV4-1 | - | TGCGCCAGCAGCCAAGATTGGAGTGCAGATACGCAGTATTTT | CASSQDWSADTQYF
- | TRBJ2-1 | TRBV7-2 | TRBD2 | TGTGCCAGCAGCTCGCCCTTTAGCGGGAGCACCTACAATGAGCAGTTCTTC | CASSSPFSGSTYNEQFF
- | TRBJ2-1 | TRBV7-6 | - | TGTGCCAGCAGCTTAACGGCAGGGAAAAGCAATGAGCAGTTCTTC | CASSLTAGKSNEQFF
- | TRBJ1-3 | TRBV5-4 | TRBD1 | TGTGCCAGCAGCCCGGGGACAGGGTCGGTTTCTGGAAACACCATATATTTT | CASSPGTGSVSGNTIYF
- | TRBJ1-5 | TRBV7-9 | - | TGTGCCAGCAGCCTAAGCGGGGTGGGCAGGGTCGTAGGTCAGCCCCAGCATTTT | CASSLSGVGRVVGQPQHF
- | TRBJ2-7 | TRBV28 | - | TGTGCCAGCAGTTTAGACAGCTCCTACGAGCAGTACTTC | CASSLDSSYEQYF